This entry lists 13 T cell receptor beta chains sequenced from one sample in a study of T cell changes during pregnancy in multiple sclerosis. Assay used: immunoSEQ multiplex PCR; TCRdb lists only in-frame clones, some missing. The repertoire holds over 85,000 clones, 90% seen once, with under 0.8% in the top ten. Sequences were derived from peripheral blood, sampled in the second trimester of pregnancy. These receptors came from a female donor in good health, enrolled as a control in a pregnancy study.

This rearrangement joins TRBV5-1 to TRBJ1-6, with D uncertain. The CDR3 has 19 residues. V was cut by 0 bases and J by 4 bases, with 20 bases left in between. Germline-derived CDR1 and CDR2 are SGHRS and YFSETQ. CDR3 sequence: CASSLDPFPAGSYNSPLHF. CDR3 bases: TGCGCCAGCAGCTTGGACCCTTTTCCCGCAGGTTCATATAATTCACCCCTCCACTTT.

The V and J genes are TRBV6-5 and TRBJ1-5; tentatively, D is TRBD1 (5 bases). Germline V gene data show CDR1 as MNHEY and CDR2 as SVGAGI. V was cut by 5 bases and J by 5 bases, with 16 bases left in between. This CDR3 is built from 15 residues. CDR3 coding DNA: TGTGCCAGCAGTCGCATGACAGACTTCGATCAGCCCCAGCATTTT. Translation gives CASSRMTDFDQPQHF.

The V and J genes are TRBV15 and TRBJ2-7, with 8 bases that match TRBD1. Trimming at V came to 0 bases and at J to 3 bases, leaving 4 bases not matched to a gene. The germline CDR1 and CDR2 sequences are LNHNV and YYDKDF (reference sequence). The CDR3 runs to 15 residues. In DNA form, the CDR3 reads TGTGCCACCAGCAGAGATCCCGGACAGGGCTACGAGCAGTACTTC. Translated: CATSRDPGQGYEQYF.

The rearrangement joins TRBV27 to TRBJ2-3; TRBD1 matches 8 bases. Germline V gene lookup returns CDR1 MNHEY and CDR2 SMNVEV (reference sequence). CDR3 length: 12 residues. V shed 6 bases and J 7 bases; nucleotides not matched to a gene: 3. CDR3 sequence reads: CASRQGENTQYF. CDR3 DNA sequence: TGTGCCAGCAGACAGGGGGAGAATACGCAGTATTTT.

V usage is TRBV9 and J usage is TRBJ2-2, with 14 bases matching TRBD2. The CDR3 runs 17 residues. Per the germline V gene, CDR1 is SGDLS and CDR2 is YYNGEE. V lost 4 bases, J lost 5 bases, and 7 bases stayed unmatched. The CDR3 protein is CASSMGTSGSRTGELFF. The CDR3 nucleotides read TGTGCCAGCAGCATGGGGACTAGCGGGAGTAGGACCGGGGAGCTGTTTTTT. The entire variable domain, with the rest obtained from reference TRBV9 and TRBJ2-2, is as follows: DSGVTQTPKHLITATGQRVTLRCSPRSGDLSVYWYQQSLDQGLQFLIQYYNGEERAKGNILERFSAQQFPDLHSELNLSSLELGDSALYFCASSMGTSGSRTGELFFGEGSRLTVL.

CDR3 region: CASSYSKTGHQPQHF. In DNA form, the CDR3 reads TGTGCCAGCAGTTACTCGAAAACAGGTCATCAGCCCCAGCATTTT. The chain couples TRBV6-5 to TRBJ1-5; D possibly corresponds to TRBD1 (5 bases). The germline V gene encodes CDR1 MNHEY and CDR2 SVGAGI. The germline V and J ends were trimmed by 0 bases and 5 bases, with 11 bases remaining between them. This CDR3 is built from 15 residues.

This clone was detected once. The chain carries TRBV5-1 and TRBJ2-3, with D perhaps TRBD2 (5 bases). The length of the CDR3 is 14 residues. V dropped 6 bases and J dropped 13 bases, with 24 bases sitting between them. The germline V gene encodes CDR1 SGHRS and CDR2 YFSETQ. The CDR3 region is CASTPADYPPLEYF. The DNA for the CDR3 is TGCGCCAGCACCCCCGCCGACTACCCTCCCCTAGAGTATTTT.

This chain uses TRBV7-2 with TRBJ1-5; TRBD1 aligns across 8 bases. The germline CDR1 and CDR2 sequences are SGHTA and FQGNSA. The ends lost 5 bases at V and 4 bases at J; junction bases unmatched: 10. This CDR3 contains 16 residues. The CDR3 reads CASSQRGRGRNQPQHF. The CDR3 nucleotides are TGTGCCAGCAGCCAGCGGGGCAGGGGGCGTAATCAGCCCCAGCATTTT.

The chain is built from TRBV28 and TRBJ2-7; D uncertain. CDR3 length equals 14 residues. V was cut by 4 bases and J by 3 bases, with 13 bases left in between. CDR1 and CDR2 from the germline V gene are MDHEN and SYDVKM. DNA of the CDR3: TGTGCCAGCAGTTCTAGTAGGCCCAGCTACGAGCAGTACTTC. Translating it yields CASSSSRPSYEQYF.

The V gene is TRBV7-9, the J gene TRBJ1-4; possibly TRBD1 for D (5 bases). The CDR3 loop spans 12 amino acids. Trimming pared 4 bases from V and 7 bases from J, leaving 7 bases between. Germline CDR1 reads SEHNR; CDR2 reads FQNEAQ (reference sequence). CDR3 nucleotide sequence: TGTGCCAGCAGCTGGGGGGTTGAAAAACTGTTTTTT. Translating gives CASSWGVEKLFF. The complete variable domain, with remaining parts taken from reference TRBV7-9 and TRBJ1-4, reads DTGVSQNPRHKITKRGQNVTFRCDPISEHNRLYWYRQTLGQGPEFLTYFQNEAQLEKSRLLSDRFSAERPKGSFSTLEIQRTEQGDSAMYLCASSWGVEKLFFGSGTQLSVL.

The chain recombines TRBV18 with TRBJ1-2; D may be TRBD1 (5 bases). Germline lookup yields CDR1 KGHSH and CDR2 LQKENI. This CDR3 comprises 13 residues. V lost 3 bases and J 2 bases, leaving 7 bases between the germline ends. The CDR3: CASSPQGNYGYTF. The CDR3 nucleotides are TGTGCCAGCTCACCTCAGGGAAACTATGGCTACACCTTC. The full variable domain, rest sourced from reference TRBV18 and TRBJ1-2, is NAGVMQNPRHLVRRRGQEARLRCSPMKGHSHVYWYRQLPEEGLKFMVYLQKENIIDESGMPKERFSAEFPKEGPSILRIQQVVRGDSAAYFCASSPQGNYGYTFGSGTRLTVV.

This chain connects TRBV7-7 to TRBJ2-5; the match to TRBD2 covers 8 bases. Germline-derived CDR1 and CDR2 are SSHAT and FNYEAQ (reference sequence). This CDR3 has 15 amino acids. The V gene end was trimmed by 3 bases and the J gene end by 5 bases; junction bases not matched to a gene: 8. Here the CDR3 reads CASSLSSGGGETQYF. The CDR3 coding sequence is TGTGCCAGCAGCTTGAGCAGCGGGGGCGGGGAGACCCAGTACTTC.

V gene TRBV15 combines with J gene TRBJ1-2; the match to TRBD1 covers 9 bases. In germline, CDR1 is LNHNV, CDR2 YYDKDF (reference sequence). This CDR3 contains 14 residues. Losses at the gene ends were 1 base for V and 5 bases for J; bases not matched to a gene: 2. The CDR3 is CATSRAGQGYGYTF. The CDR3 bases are TGTGCCACCAGCAGAGCGGGACAGGGTTATGGCTACACCTTC.